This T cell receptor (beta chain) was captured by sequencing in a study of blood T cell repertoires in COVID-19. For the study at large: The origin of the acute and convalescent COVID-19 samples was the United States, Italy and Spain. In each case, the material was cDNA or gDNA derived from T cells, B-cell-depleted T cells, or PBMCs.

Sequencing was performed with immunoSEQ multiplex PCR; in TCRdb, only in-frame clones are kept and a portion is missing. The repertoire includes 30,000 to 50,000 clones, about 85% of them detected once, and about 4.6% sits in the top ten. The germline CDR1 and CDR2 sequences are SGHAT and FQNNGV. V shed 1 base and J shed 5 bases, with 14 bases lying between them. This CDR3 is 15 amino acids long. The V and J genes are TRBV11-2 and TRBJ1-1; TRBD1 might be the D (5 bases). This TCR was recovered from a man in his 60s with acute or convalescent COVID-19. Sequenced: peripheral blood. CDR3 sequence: CASSLVLQDLTEAFF. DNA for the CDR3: TGTGCCAGCAGCTTAGTTTTACAGGATTTAACTGAAGCTTTCTTT.